The rows below give T cell receptor beta chains drawn from one sample of a study of early T cells in non-severe SARS-CoV-2 infection. Each CDR3 protein gets one entry after TCRdb re-called the 5' RACE reads with MiXCR. The data show 68,000 or so distinct CDR3 sequences, more than 9% seen once. The sample was whole blood. All receptors derive from an adult who was a healthcare worker with PCR-confirmed SARS-CoV-2 infection or an uninfected control (not recorded which). Each CDR3 is given without its conserved first and last residue.

V gene,J gene,CDR3 length,CDR3 protein
TRBV25-1,TRBJ1-1,12,ASSRTGGLAEAF
TRBV11-2,TRBJ2-5,13,ASSLGSGGSETQY
TRBV19,TRBJ1-5,12,ASTRVNSNQPQH
TRBV7-2,TRBJ1-4,14,ASSRTAARPNEKLF
TRBV5-1,TRBJ1-1,14,ASSWIRGTLNTEAF
TRBV11-2,TRBJ2-1,10,ASSFAGNEQF
TRBV12-3/TRBV12-4,TRBJ1-6,12,ASSPSSYNSPLH
TRBV3-1,TRBJ2-7,13,ASSRTSGSSYEQY
TRBV30,TRBJ1-1,11,AWSGKMNTEAF
TRBV24-1,TRBJ1-1,11,ATSDSTGDRAF
TRBV12-3/TRBV12-4,TRBJ2-1,13,ASSSTGGAYNEQF
TRBV19,TRBJ1-4,15,ASRKRGYSSLGEKLF
TRBV11-3,TRBJ2-1,11,ASSPGTGNEQF
TRBV6-2/TRBV6-3,TRBJ1-5,16,ASSYSSGGRYSNQPQH